A selection of T cell receptor beta chains follows, all from one sample in a study of blood T cell repertoires in COVID-19. The protocol was immunoSEQ multiplex PCR, while the TCRdb copy is restricted to in-frame clones and leaves out a portion. Of some 130,000 clones in the sample, more than 75% were seen once. Sequencing input: peripheral blood. The source is a woman aged 55 to 70 with acute or convalescent COVID-19. Both conserved end residues are part of each CDR3. D genes are given only for firm matches. Clone size is given for some rows only: seen once, a few or many times, or a class if the clone is expanded.

v_gene	abundance	j_gene	d_gene	CDR3nt	CDR3aa
TRBV5-1	-	TRBJ2-5	-	TGCGCCAGCAGTCCTTTCTTTTCGGAGACCCAGTACTTC	CASSPFFSETQYF
TRBV7-7	-	TRBJ2-1	TRBD2	TGTGCTAGCAGCTTAGCAACGGGACTAGGCAATGAGCAGTTCTTC	CASSLATGLGNEQFF
TRBV15	once	TRBJ1-4	TRBD1	TGTGCCACCAGCGAAAATTACAGGGGGACTAATGAAAAACTGTTTTTT	CATSENYRGTNEKLFF
TRBV19	-	TRBJ1-1	-	TGTGCCAGTAGTATAGCTGGGGGCCTAACTGAAGCTTTCTTT	CASSIAGGLTEAFF
TRBV28	-	TRBJ1-5	-	TGTGCCAGCAGTTATGGCTGGTCAAATCAGCCCCAGCATTTT	CASSYGWSNQPQHF
TRBV5-5	-	TRBJ1-6	-	TGTGCCAGCAGCCCAGGGACTCGACATTCACCCCTCCACTTT	CASSPGTRHSPLHF
TRBV6-5	once	TRBJ2-3	-	TGTGCCAGCAGTTACTCGGGCAGGGCTGCCACAGATACGCAGTATTTT	CASSYSGRAATDTQYF
TRBV5-1	-	TRBJ1-4	-	TGCGCCAGCAGTGGTGGGGGGTATAATGAAAAACTGTTTTTT	CASSGGGYNEKLFF
TRBV3-1/TRBV3-2	-	TRBJ1-1	-	TGTGCCAGCAGCCCATCCCCGGGGGGTGCCACTGAAGCTTTCTTT	CASSPSPGGATEAFF
TRBV7-8	-	TRBJ2-7	-	TGTGCCAGCAGCCGAGGAGGGACAAGACACCCCAACTTC	CASSRGGTRHPNF
TRBV3-1/TRBV3-2	-	TRBJ2-1	-	TGTGCCAGCAGCCTCGCGTCTTTCAATGAGCAGTTCTTC	CASSLASFNEQFF
TRBV5-1	-	TRBJ2-7	TRBD2	TGCGCCAGCAGCCCGGGACTAGCGGACGAGCAGTACTTC	CASSPGLADEQYF
TRBV7-2	-	TRBJ1-5	TRBD1	TGTGCCAGCAGCTCCGGACAGGCGGTTCAGCCCCAGCATTTT	CASSSGQAVQPQHF
TRBV10-2	-	TRBJ2-5	TRBD2	TGCGCCAGCCGGATCGGCGGGAGGGAAATGGAGACCCAGTACTTC	CASRIGGREMETQYF
TRBV6-1	-	TRBJ2-1	TRBD2	TGTGCCAGCAGTGCTAGAGGACTAGCGGTACCCAATGAGCAGTTCTTC	CASSARGLAVPNEQFF
TRBV3-1/TRBV3-2	-	TRBJ1-1	-	TGTGCCAGCAGCCAAGTTGTTTTGTCGGGGGATACTGAAGCTTTCTTT	CASSQVVLSGDTEAFF
TRBV19	-	TRBJ1-2	-	TGTGCCAGTAGTATTTCGGAGGGCTACACCTTC	CASSISEGYTF
TRBV5-4	-	TRBJ1-1	TRBD1	TGTGCCAGCAGCCTCCGACAGGGAAACACTGAAGCTTTCTTT	CASSLRQGNTEAFF
TRBV2	-	TRBJ1-5	TRBD1	TGTGCCAGCAGGGGACAGGGACCGCAGCCCCAGCATTTT	CASRGQGPQPQHF
TRBV24-1	-	TRBJ2-5	TRBD1	TGTGCCACCAGTCTCACCGGGACAGCGACCCAAGAGACCCAGTACTTC	CATSLTGTATQETQYF
TRBV5-1	-	TRBJ1-4	-	TGCGCCAGCAGCTTGGCTTTGTCTCCAACTAATGAAAAACTGTTTTTT	CASSLALSPTNEKLFF
TRBV15	few	TRBJ1-6	TRBD1	TGTGCCACCAGCAGGGATGCAGGGGGCTCTGGTTCACCCCTCCACTTT	CATSRDAGGSGSPLHF
TRBV19	-	TRBJ2-3	TRBD2	TGTGCCAGTAGTTCCCCACCGGGACTAGCGGAGAGCACAGATACGCAGTATTTT	CASSSPPGLAESTDTQYF
TRBV12-3/TRBV12-4	-	TRBJ2-2	-	TGTGCCAGCAGTCCCCGGAACACCGGGGAGCTGTTTTTT	CASSPRNTGELFF
TRBV9	-	TRBJ1-1	-	TGTGCCAGCAGCGTAACTCCCGGGACATCGGGGACTGAAGCTTTCTTT	CASSVTPGTSGTEAFF
TRBV5-4	-	TRBJ2-5	TRBD2	TGTGCCAGCAGCCTGGGACTAGGAGAGACCCAGTACTTC	CASSLGLGETQYF
TRBV19	few	TRBJ2-2	TRBD1	TGTGCCAGTAGTATAAGGGGGCTGGACGGGGAGCTGTTTTTT	CASSIRGLDGELFF
TRBV27	-	TRBJ1-3	TRBD1	TGTGCCAGCAGTATGACAGGGCGCGGCACCATATATTTT	CASSMTGRGTIYF
TRBV7-6	-	TRBJ1-3	-	TGTGCCAGCGGTCACAACAGGGTAGGAGGAAACACCATATATTTT	CASGHNRVGGNTIYF
TRBV18	few	TRBJ1-2	-	TGTGCCAGCTCACCACGTGGACAACTTAACTATGGCTACACCTTC	CASSPRGQLNYGYTF